This T cell receptor (beta chain) was retrieved from a study of CXCR3-negative and CXCR3-positive naive CD8 T cells. Study results and caveats: Researchers report CXCR3 expression partially decreased after cryopreservation, with fresh PBMCs used in most assays. Comparison of naive cells showed more hydrophobic TRB CDR3s in CXCR3-positive than in CXCR3-negative naive cells. TCR strength was inferred from TRB CDR3 properties, while surface CD5 was comparable between naive subsets.

The authors prepared UMI-labeled TRB cDNA libraries by 5' RACE. TCRdb reprocessed the 5' RACE reads and reports one entry per CDR3 protein, with no DNA. The sample holds 120,000 to 150,000 distinct CDR3 sequences. The CDR3 runs 14 residues. CDR1 and CDR2 (germline): SGHVS, FQNEAQ. About this clonotype itself: Its antigen is undetermined.

The TCR sequence derives from a human donor in good health. Some clones in this sample may be carry-over from other donors' samples. The sequenced material came from naive CXCR3+ CD8+ T cells from blood. Subset denoted: CD45RO-CCR7+CD27+CD95- naive CD8+ T cells expressing CXCR3 (TNR3+). The V call is TRBV7-8, the J call TRBJ2-1; the TRBD1 assignment by TCRdb is unverifiable without DNA. The CDR3 protein is CASSYNRDGNEQFF.